The source of this TCR beta chain is a study of cytomegalovirus exposure and HLA in healthy donors. Germline assignment: CDR1 KGHSH and CDR2 LQKENI. CDR3 size: 14 residues. V lost 2 bases and J lost 7, with 9 bases in between. Comment on this clone: This sample includes further DNA sequences coding for the same CDR3.

Researchers ran the PCR with 60 Vbeta and 13 Jbeta primers. Here immunoSEQ multiplex PCR was the method, and the copy in TCRdb shows in-frame clones only, minus some. Here the sample spans roughly 160,000 clones, roughly four fifths being singletons. The rearrangement uses TRBV18 and TRBJ1-6; D not certain. This receptor was taken from a male donor in good health and CMV-seropositive. The source material was PBMCs. CDR3 nucleotides: TGTGCCAGCTCACCAGGCGGAGGGAATTCACCCCTCCACTTT. Residues: CASSPGGGNSPLHF.